This is a list of T cell receptor beta chains from one sample in a study of CXCR3-negative and CXCR3-positive naive CD8 T cells. TCRdb reprocessed the 5' RACE reads, keeping one entry per CDR3 protein, no DNA. In total, the table holds about 130,000 distinct CDR3 sequences. The sequenced material came from naive CXCR3+ CD8+ T cells from blood. These receptors came from a human donor in good health. Some clones in this sample may be carry-over from other donors' samples. Each CDR3 is given with its conserved first and last residue.

j_gene | v_gene | CDR3aa
TRBJ2-7 | TRBV5-1 | CASRAPGSGYEQYF
TRBJ1-5 | TRBV4-3 | CASSQHRGHPDQPQHF
TRBJ1-2 | TRBV9 | CASSAGSGTGENGYTF
TRBJ2-6 | TRBV6-2/TRBV6-3 | CASSSRDAPSGANVLTF
TRBJ2-7 | TRBV2 | CASKALGPYEQYF
TRBJ2-1 | TRBV6-5 | CASSSLAGGPDEQFF
TRBJ2-7 | TRBV7-3 | CASSLIGEHSEQYF
TRBJ2-2 | TRBV12-3/TRBV12-4 | CASSPRPGTTGELFF
TRBJ2-2 | TRBV7-2 | CASSFRGTGELFF
TRBJ1-2 | TRBV9 | CASSEDPVVYGYTF
TRBJ1-2 | TRBV7-8 | CASSARVGGYGYTF
TRBJ1-1 | TRBV20-1 | CSARVVQGPNTEAFF
TRBJ2-1 | TRBV12-3/TRBV12-4 | CASSPVKRGGGYNEQFF
TRBJ2-7 | TRBV29-1 | CSVAHPPTYEQYF
TRBJ2-1 | TRBV19 | CASSMGLAAYNEQFF
TRBJ2-7 | TRBV7-9 | CASRPDSYEQYF
TRBJ2-1 | TRBV12-3/TRBV12-4 | CASSPRDTNYNEQFF
TRBJ2-5 | TRBV5-4 | CASSLGREPQETQYF
TRBJ2-1 | TRBV12-5 | CASGYHRGTEGYNEQFF
TRBJ2-7 | TRBV29-1 | CSALGTTIYEQYF
TRBJ2-7 | TRBV12-3/TRBV12-4 | CASSLTGLAGEYEQYF
TRBJ2-1 | TRBV7-2 | CASSLVSLNNEQFF
TRBJ2-1 | TRBV27 | CASSSGGSLSSYNEQFF
TRBJ2-2 | TRBV4-2 | CASSPGEHLAGEEAGELFF
TRBJ1-4 | TRBV12-3/TRBV12-4 | CASSLNPGVEKLFF
TRBJ2-7 | TRBV7-9 | CASSSLTSDTAYEQYF
TRBJ1-1 | TRBV28 | CASSLRTGWGTEAFF
TRBJ2-2 | TRBV29-1 | CSVESRTANTGELFF
TRBJ1-2 | TRBV4-1 | CASSQKGATNYGYTF
TRBJ2-7 | TRBV28 | CASTEGEVGLPYEQYF
TRBJ2-1 | TRBV4-3 | CASSQEGLAGVSSYNEQFF